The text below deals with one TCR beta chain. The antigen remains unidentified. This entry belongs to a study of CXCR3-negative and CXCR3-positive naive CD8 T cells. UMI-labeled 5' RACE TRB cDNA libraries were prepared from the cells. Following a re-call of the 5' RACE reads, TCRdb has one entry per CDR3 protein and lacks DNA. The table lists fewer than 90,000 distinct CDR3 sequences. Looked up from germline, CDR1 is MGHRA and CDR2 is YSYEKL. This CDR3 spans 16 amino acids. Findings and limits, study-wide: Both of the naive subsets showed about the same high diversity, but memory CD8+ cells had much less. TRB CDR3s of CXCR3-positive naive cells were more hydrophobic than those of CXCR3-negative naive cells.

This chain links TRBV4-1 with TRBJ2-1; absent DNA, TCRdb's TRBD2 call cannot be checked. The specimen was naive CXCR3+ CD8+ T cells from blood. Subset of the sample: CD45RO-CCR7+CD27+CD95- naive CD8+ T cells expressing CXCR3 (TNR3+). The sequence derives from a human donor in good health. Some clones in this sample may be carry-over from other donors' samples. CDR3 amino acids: CASSRRLAGDGNEQFF.